This TCR beta chain comes out of a study of control samples from healthy donors and cancer patients (dated by TCRdb to 2018 to 2021). V and J lose 4 bases and 4 bases, and a span of 22 bases separates them. The CDR3 runs 17 residues from the cysteine to the phenylalanine. CDR3 DNA is the only sequence kept; it has 51 bases, read in frame from the first base. CDR1 and CDR2, per the germline V gene, are SGHVS and FQNEAQ. To note about this clone: The antigen this receptor binds is unknown. The sample holds no much larger clone one base away, and base qualities are not on file.

Library preparation used the immunoSEQ multiplex PCR assay. TCRdb obtained this table from immuneACCESS and retained in-frame rearrangements with V and J assigned. These tables miss some clones; where compared with another copy, unresolved V genes account for less than half of the shortfall, and the remainder is unexplained. The sample profile shows around 100,000 clones; roughly nine tenths of them were found once. The top ten constitute 15% to 20% of the sample. The receptor was derived from a woman aged 45-60 years in good health. Recombination linked TRBV7-8 to TRBJ2-5; the best D guess is TRBD2, with 6 bases matching. Sequencing was carried out using blood. CDR3 loop: CASSWGGGTPQGETQYF. In nucleotide form, the sequence is TGTGCCAGCAGCTGGGGAGGCGGGACTCCTCAGGGAGAGACCCAGTACTTC.